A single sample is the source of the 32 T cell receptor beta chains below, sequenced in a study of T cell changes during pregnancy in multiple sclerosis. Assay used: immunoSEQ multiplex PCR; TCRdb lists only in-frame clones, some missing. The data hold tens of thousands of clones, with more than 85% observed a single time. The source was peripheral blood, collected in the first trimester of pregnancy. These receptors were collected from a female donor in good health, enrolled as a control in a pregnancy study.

CDR3 in DNA: TGTGCCAGCAGCCACCCGACAGGGACCGAGGCCTACGAGCAGTACTTC. Protein product: CASSHPTGTEAYEQYF. This sequence joins TRBV7-8 and TRBJ2-7; 7 bases align to TRBD1. The CDR3 loop spans 16 amino acids. Unmatched junction bases numbered 12, after V lost 5 bases and J lost 2 bases. Germline V CDR1 and CDR2: SGHVS, FQNEAQ.

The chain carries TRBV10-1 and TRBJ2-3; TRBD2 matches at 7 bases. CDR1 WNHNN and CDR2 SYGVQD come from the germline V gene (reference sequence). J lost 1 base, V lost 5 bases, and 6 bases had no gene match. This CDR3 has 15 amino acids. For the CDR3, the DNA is TGCGCCAGCAGTCCGGGGGGATCTGGCACAGATACGCAGTATTTT. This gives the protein CASSPGGSGTDTQYF.

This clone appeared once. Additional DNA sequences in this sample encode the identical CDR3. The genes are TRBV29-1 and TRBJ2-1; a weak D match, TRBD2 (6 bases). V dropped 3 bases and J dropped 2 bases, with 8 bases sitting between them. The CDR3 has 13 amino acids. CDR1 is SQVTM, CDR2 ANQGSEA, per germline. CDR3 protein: CSVERTTYNEQFF. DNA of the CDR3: TGCAGCGTTGAGAGGACTACCTACAATGAGCAGTTCTTC.

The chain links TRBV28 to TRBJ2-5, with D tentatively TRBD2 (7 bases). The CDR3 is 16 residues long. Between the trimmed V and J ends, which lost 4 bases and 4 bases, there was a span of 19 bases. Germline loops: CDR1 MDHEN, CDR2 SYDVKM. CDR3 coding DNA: TGTGCCAGCAGTTGGGGGGGCAGGATAGGTTCAGAGACCCAGTACTTC. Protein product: CASSWGGRIGSETQYF.

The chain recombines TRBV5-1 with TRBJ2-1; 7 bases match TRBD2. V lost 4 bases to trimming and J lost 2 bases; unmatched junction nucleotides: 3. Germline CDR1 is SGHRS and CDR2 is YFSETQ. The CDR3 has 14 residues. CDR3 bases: TGCGCCAGCAGCCTCACTAGCGCCTACAATGAGCAGTTCTTC. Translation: CASSLTSAYNEQFF. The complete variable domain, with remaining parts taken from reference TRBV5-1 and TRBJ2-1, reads KAGVTQTPRYLIKTRGQQVTLSCSPISGHRSVSWYQQTPGQGLQFLFEYFSETQRNKGNFPGRFSGRQFSNSRSEMNVSTLELGDSALYLCASSLTSAYNEQFFGPGTRLTVL.

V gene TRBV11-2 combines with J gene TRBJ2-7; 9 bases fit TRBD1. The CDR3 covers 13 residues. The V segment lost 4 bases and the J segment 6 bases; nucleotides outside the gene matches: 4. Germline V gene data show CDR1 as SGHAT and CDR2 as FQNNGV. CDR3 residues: CASSYRGLSEQYF. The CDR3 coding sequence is TGTGCCAGCAGCTACAGGGGGCTGAGCGAGCAGTACTTC.

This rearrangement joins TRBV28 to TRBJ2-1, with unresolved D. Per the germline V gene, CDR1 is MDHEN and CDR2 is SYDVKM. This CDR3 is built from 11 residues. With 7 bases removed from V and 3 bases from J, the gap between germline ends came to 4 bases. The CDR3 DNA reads TGTGCCAGCACCGGCTACAATGAGCAGTTCTTC. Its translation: CASTGYNEQFF.

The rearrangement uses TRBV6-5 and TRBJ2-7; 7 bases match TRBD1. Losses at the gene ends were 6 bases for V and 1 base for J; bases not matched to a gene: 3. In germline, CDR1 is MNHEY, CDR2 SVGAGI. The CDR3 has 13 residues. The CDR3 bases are TGTGCCAGCAGGGGGACAGAGTCCTACGAGCAGTACTTC. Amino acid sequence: CASRGTESYEQYF.

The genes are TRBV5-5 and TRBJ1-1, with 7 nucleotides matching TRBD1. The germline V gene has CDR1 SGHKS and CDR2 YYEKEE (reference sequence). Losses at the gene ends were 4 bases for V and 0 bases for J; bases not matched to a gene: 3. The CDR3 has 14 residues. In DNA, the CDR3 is TGTGCCAGCAGCGCCGGGACAGTGAACACTGAAGCTTTCTTT. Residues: CASSAGTVNTEAFF.

The CDR3 protein is CASSRNYHSYEQYF. The CDR3 DNA sequence: TGCGCCAGCAGCCGAAACTACCACTCCTACGAGCAGTACTTC. The chain uses TRBV23-1 and TRBJ2-7; D unclear. TRBV23-1 is noted as an ORF with a role that remains uncertain. With 6 bases removed from V and 0 bases from J, the gap between germline ends came to 12 bases. The CDR3 totals 14 residues.

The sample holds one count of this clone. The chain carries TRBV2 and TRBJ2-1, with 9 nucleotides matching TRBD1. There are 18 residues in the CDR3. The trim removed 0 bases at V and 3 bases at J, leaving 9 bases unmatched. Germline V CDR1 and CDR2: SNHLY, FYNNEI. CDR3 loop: CASSEAVSGDRDYNEQFF. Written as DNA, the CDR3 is TGTGCCAGCAGTGAAGCGGTGAGTGGGGACAGGGACTACAATGAGCAGTTCTTC. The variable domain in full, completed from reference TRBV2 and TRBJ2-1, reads EPEVTQTPSHQVTQMGQEVILRCVPISNHLYFYWYRQILGQKVEFLVSFYNNEISEKSEIFDDQFSVERPDGSNFTLKIRSTKLEDSAMYFCASSEAVSGDRDYNEQFFGPGTRLTVL.

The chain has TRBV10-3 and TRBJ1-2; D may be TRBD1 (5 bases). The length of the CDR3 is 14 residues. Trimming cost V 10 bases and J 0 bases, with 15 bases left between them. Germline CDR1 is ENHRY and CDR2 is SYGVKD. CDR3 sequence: CATSTRDSNYGYTF. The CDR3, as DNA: TGTGCCACATCCACCAGGGATTCTAACTATGGCTACACCTTC.

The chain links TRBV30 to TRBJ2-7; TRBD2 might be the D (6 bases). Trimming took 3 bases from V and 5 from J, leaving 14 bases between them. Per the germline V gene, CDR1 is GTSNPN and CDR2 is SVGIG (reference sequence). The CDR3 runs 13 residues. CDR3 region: CAWSTGTLDEQYF. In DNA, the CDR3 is TGTGCCTGGAGCACCGGGACTTTGGACGAGCAGTACTTC.

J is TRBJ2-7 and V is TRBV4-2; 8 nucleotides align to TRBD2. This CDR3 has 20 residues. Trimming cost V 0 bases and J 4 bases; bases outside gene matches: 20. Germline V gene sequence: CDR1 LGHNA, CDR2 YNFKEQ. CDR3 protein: CASSQDLTDAGGRGRYEQYF. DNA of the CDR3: TGTGCCAGCAGCCAAGATCTGACGGACGCGGGAGGCCGGGGGAGGTACGAGCAGTACTTC.

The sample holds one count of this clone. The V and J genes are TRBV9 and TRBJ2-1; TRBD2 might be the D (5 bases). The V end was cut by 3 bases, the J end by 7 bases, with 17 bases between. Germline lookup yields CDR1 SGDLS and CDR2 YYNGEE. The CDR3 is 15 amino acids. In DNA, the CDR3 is TGTGCCAGCAGCGAACGGAAGGAGTCGGGGAATGAGCAGTTCTTC. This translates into CASSERKESGNEQFF.

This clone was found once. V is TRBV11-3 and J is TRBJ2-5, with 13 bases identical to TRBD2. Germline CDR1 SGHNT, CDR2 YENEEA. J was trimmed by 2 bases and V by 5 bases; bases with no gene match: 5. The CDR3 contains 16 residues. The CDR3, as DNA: TGTGCCAGCAGCCAGGGGACTAGCGGGGTTCAAGAGACCCAGTACTTC. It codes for CASSQGTSGVQETQYF.

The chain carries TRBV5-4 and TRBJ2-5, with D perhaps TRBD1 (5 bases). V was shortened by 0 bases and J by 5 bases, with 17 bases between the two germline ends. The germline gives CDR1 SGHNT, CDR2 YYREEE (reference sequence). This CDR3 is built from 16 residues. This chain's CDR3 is CASSLARPGFRETQYF. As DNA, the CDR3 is TGTGCCAGCAGCTTGGCCAGGCCAGGGTTCAGGGAGACCCAGTACTTC.

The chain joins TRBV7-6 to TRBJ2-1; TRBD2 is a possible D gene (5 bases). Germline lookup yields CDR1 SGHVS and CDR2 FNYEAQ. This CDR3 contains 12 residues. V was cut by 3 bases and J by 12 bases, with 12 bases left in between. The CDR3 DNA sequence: TGTGCCAGCAGCTTTCTTGCGGGCAGGCAGTTCTTC. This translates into CASSFLAGRQFF.

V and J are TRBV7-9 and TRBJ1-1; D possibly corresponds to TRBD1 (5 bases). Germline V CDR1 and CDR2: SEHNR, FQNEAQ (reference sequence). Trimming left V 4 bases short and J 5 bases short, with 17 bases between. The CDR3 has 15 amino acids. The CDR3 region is CASSSDTKGRTEAFF. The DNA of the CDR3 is TGTGCCAGCAGCTCGGACACAAAAGGTAGGACTGAAGCTTTCTTT.

CDR3 in amino acids: CASSPNSNQPQHF. The CDR3 nucleotides read TGTGCCAGCAGCCCAAATAGCAATCAGCCCCAGCATTTT. The V and J genes are TRBV5-5 and TRBJ1-5; D remains unclear. Germline lookup yields CDR1 SGHKS and CDR2 YYEKEE (reference sequence). The CDR3 covers 13 residues. V lost 4 bases and J 0 bases, leaving 5 bases between the germline ends.

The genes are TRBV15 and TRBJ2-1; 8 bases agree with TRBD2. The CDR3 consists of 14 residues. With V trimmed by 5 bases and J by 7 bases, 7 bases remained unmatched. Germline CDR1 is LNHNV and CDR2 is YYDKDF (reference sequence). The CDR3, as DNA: TGTGCCACCAGCGAGCGGGAGCAGTGGAATGAGCAGTTCTTC. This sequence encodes CATSEREQWNEQFF.

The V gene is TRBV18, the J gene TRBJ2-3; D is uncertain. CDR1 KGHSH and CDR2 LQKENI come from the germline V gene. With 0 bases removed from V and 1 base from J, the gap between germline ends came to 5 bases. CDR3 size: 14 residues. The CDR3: CASSPPTGTDTQYF. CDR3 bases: TGTGCCAGCTCACCACCGACTGGCACAGATACGCAGTATTTT.

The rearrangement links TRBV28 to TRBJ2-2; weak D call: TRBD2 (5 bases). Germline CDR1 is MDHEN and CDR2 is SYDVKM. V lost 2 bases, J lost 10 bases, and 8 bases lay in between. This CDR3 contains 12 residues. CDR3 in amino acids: CASSLRGKELFF. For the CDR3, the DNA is TGTGCCAGCAGTTTACGAGGGAAGGAGCTGTTTTTT.

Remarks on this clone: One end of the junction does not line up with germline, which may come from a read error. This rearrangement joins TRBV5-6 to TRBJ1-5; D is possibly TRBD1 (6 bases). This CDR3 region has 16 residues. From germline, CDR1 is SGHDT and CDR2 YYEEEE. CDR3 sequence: CVSSSSLDRGDQPQHF. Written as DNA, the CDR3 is TGTGTCAGCAGCTCGTCCCTGGACAGAGGGGATCAGCCCCAGCATTTT.

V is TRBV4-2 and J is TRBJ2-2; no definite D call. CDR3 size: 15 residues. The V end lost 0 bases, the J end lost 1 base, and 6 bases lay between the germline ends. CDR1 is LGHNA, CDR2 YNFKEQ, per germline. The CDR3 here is CASSQDRRNTGELFF. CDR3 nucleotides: TGTGCCAGCAGCCAAGATCGTAGGAACACCGGGGAGCTGTTTTTT.

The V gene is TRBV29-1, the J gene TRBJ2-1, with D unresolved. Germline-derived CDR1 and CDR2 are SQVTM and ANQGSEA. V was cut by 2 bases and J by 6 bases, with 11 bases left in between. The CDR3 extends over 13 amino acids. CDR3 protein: CSVETRLLNEQFF. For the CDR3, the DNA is TGCAGCGTTGAAACCCGACTCCTCAATGAGCAGTTCTTC.

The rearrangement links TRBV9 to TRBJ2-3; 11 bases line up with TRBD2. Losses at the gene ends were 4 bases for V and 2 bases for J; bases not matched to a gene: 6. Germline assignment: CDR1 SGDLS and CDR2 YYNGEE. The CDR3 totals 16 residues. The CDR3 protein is CASSIGTSGTTDTQYF. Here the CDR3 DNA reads TGTGCCAGCAGCATCGGGACTAGCGGAACCACAGATACGCAGTATTTT.

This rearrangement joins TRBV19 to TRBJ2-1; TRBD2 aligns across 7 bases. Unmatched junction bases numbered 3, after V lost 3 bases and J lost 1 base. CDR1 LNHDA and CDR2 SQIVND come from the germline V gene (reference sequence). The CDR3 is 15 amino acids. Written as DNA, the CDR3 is TGTGCCAGTAGTATGGGGGGAGGGTCCTACAATGAGCAGTTCTTC. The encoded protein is CASSMGGGSYNEQFF.

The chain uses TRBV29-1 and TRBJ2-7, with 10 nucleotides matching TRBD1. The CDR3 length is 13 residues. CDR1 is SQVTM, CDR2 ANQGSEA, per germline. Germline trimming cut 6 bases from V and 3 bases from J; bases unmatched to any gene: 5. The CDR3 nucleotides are TGCAGCGTCGGGACAGGGGAAAACTACGAGCAGTACTTC. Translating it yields CSVGTGENYEQYF.

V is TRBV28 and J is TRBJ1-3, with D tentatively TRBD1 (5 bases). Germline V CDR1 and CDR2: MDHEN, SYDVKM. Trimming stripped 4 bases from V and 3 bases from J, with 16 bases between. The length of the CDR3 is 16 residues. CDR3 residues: CASSSHSPRVGNTIYF. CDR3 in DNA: TGTGCCAGCAGTTCCCATTCCCCCAGGGTTGGAAACACCATATATTTT. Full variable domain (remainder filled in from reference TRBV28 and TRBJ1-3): DVKVTQSSRYLVKRTGEKVFLECVQDMDHENMFWYRQDPGLGLRLIYFSYDVKMKEKGDIPEGYSVSREKKERFSLILESASTNQTSMYLCASSSHSPRVGNTIYFGEGSWLTVV.

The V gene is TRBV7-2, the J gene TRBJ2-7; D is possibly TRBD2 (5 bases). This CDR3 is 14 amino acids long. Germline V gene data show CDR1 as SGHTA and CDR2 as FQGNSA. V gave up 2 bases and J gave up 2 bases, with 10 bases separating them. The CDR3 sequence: CASSLSAATYEQYF. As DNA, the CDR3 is TGTGCCAGCAGCTTATCAGCGGCTACCTACGAGCAGTACTTC.

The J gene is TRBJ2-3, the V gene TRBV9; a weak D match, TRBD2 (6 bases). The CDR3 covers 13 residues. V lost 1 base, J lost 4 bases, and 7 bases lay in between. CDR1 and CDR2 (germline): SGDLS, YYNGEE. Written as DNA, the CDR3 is TGTGCCAGCAGCGTACCGGGGGCAGATACGCAGTATTTT. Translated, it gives CASSVPGADTQYF.